These 13 T cell receptor beta chains came from one sample sequenced in a study of Graves' ophthalmopathy and Graves' hyperthyroidism. Amplifying from RNA transcripts, the study obtained TCR beta CDR3 regions. In the first round, RT-PCR was carried out with HTBI primers, and a multiplex PCR formed the second round. TCRdb itself ran the multiplex PCR reads through MiXCR, one entry per CDR3 protein. Of roughly 600,000 distinct CDR3 sequences in the sample, about 35% were seen once. Sequencing used peripheral blood or thyroid tissue (not recorded which). The receptors were gathered from an adult man with Graves' hyperthyroidism.

With respect to this clonotype: The junction differs from germline at one of its ends, possibly a read error. This rearrangement joins TRBV10-3 to TRBJ2-7; TRBD2 aligns across 9 bases. This CDR3 region has 16 residues. CDR1 is ENHRY, CDR2 SYGVKD, per germline. Written as DNA, the CDR3 is TGTGCCACCAGTGGAGGGCTAGCGGGAATGATCGGCGAGCAGTGCTTC. Translating it yields CATSGGLAGMIGEQCF.

This clonotype was observed a handful of times. The chain links TRBV19 to TRBJ1-2, with TRBD1 matching over 8 bases. Looked up from germline, CDR1 is LNHDA and CDR2 is SQIVND (reference sequence). The CDR3 contains 14 residues. Unmatched junction bases numbered 6, after V lost 7 bases and J lost 2 bases. CDR3 region: CASNRQGTNYGYTF. CDR3 nucleotides: TGTGCCAGTAACCGACAGGGGACCAACTATGGCTACACCTTC.

The V and J genes are TRBV20-1 and TRBJ2-3, with 15 bases lining up with TRBD2. Germline-derived CDR1 and CDR2 are DFQATT and SNEGSKA (reference sequence). The CDR3 runs to 15 residues. The V gene end was trimmed by 5 bases and the J gene end by 6 bases; junction bases not matched to a gene: 6. This chain's CDR3 is CSARTSGGAMDTQYF. CDR3 in DNA: TGCAGTGCTCGGACTAGCGGGGGGGCGATGGATACGCAGTATTTT.

The gene calls are TRBV24-1 and TRBJ1-1, with D possibly TRBD1 on 6 matching bases. From germline, CDR1 is KGHDR and CDR2 SFDVKD. The CDR3 loop spans 15 amino acids. Trimming left V 2 bases short and J 0 bases short, with 9 bases between. The CDR3 DNA sequence: TGTGCCACCAGTGATTGGGGGCCATTGAACACTGAAGCTTTCTTT. Translation gives CATSDWGPLNTEAFF.

V usage is TRBV9 and J usage is TRBJ1-2; no clear D. The CDR3 spans 14 residues. V lost 0 bases and J lost 2, with 8 bases in between. Germline V gene sequence: CDR1 SGDLS, CDR2 YYNGEE. CDR3: CASSVAAGNYGYTF. DNA of the CDR3: TGTGCCAGCAGCGTAGCCGCCGGGAACTATGGCTACACCTTC.

There are many counts of this clonotype. The chain links TRBV7-9 to TRBJ1-2, with D uncertain. The CDR3 sequence is 17 residues long. V was pared by 2 bases and J by 4 bases, with 20 bases between. Germline lookup yields CDR1 SEHNR and CDR2 FQNEAQ (reference sequence). Here the CDR3 DNA reads TGTGCCAGCAGCTTAAGGGAACTCGCGTTTGGTCCCTATGGCTACACCTTC. As protein: CASSLRELAFGPYGYTF.

V is TRBV12-3 or TRBV12-4 and J is TRBJ1-6; the D gene is possibly TRBD1 (5 bases). The CDR3 is 14 residues long. Trimming cost V 7 bases and J 13 bases, with 20 bases left between them. This CDR3 is CASNRAGTNQPLHF. The CDR3 DNA is TGTGCCAGCAATCGGGCAGGGACGAATCAGCCCCTCCACTTT.

The chain employs TRBV19 and TRBJ1-3; TRBD1 matches at 8 bases. The length of the CDR3 is 15 residues. CDR1 is LNHDA and CDR2 is SQIVND in the germline V gene (reference sequence). The ends lost 3 bases at V and 1 base at J; junction bases unmatched: 2. CDR3 in DNA: TGTGCCAGTAGTATTCAGGGGGCTTCTGGAAACACCATATATTTT. Amino acids: CASSIQGASGNTIYF.

This clonotype was seen repeatedly, ten times or more. The chain is built from TRBV29-1 and TRBJ1-1; TRBD1 aligns across 7 bases. Germline CDR1 and CDR2: SQVTM and ANQGSEA. Germline trimming cut 6 bases from V and 4 bases from J; bases unmatched to any gene: 8. This CDR3 has 13 residues. In DNA form, the CDR3 reads TGCAGCGTCCAGGGGAGGGGGCTCACTGAAGCTTTCTTT. This sequence encodes CSVQGRGLTEAFF.

This clonotype was observed many times. The chain is built from TRBV5-4 and TRBJ1-2; the D gene is possibly TRBD1 (6 bases). V was pared by 2 bases and J by 8 bases, with 16 bases between. CDR1 is SGHNT, CDR2 YYREEE, per germline (reference sequence). This CDR3 comprises 14 residues. CDR3 amino acids: CASSFAGGAEGYTF. Here the CDR3 DNA reads TGTGCCAGCAGCTTTGCGGGGGGCGCGGAAGGCTACACCTTC.

Remarks on this clonotype: This clone may be a read error of a much larger clone one base away. This chain joins TRBV7-2 and TRBJ2-7, with 11 positions matching TRBD2. Germline CDR1 reads SGHTA; CDR2 reads FQGNSA. This CDR3 region has 14 residues. The CDR3 spells CASSPTSGVLEQHF. The CDR3 DNA sequence: TGTGCCAGCAGTCCGACTAGCGGGGTCCTCGAGCAGCACTTC.

Details on this clonotype: This may stem from a read error, because a much larger clone lies one nucleotide away. The conserved final phenylalanine or tryptophan is absent from the CDR3, which likely points to a read error. The chain has TRBV16 and TRBJ1-5; no clear D. Germline-derived CDR1 and CDR2 are KGHSY and FQNENV. There are 15 residues in the CDR3. Trimming cost V 7 bases and J 0 bases, with 13 bases left between them. CDR3 bases: TGTGCCAGCACCCACGGCCCAGATAGCAATCAGCCCCAGCATCTT. Its protein is CASTHGPDSNQPQHL.

This clonotype appeared many times. The rearrangement uses TRBV6-1 and TRBJ1-1, with D tentatively TRBD1 (5 bases). CDR3 length equals 15 residues. Germline V CDR1 and CDR2: MNHNS, SASEGT. V was pared by 6 bases and J by 7 bases, with 21 bases between. The CDR3 reads CASRGFDSRTSEAFF. In nucleotides, the CDR3 is TGTGCCAGCAGGGGATTCGACAGTCGAACGAGTGAAGCTTTCTTT.